This T cell receptor (beta chain) is from a study of control samples from healthy donors and cancer patients. Here immunoSEQ multiplex PCR was the method, and the copy in TCRdb shows in-frame clones only, minus some. The profile covers 70,000 to 80,000 clones, with 87% appearing a single time and over 3.5% taken by the ten largest. With 2 bases removed from V and 0 bases from J, the gap between germline ends came to 13 bases. CDR1 is SGHRS, CDR2 YFSETQ, per germline. CDR3 length: 16 residues. Sequenced: blood. This TCR was sampled from a woman aged 50 to 60 in good health. This chain connects TRBV5-1 to TRBJ2-3; possible D gene TRBD2, 6 bases. The CDR3 DNA follows: TGCGCCAGCAGCTTTAGCGGAGCCTTTAGCACAGATACGCAGTATTTT. It yields the protein CASSFSGAFSTDTQYF. Drawing the rest from reference TRBV5-1 and TRBJ2-3, the complete variable domain is KAGVTQTPRYLIKTRGQQVTLSCSPISGHRSVSWYQQTPGQGLQFLFEYFSETQRNKGNFPGRFSGRQFSNSRSEMNVSTLELGDSALYLCASSFSGAFSTDTQYFGPGTRLTVL.